This is a list of T cell receptor beta chains from one sample in a study of sequential checkpoint blockade in melanoma. Sequencing used immunoSEQ multiplex PCR; TCRdb keeps in-frame clones, though not all of them. The table shows about 6,100 clones, with about 56% occurring only once. Specimen: CD8+ T cells sorted from blood (inferred from file names), collected from a patient given nivolumab and ipilimumab in sequence. Receptors originate from a human donor with melanoma. CDR3s include the opening cysteine and the closing phenylalanine or tryptophan. D genes are given only for firm matches. The size entry is marked missing in some rows and otherwise reads once, few, many or a size class.

>TRBV6-1|TRBJ2-7|few|TRBD2
TGTGCCAGCAGAAAAACGGGACTAGTCTTCTACGAGCAGTACTTC
CASRKTGLVFYEQYF
>TRBV29-1|TRBJ1-3|medium-sized|.
TGCAGCGTTGCCACAGGGCAAGCTGGAAACACCATATATTTT
CSVATGQAGNTIYF
>TRBV4-3|TRBJ2-2|.|.
TGCGCCAGCAGCCAGACCACAGGGGCGGGGACCGGGGAGCTGTTTTTT
CASSQTTGAGTGELFF
>TRBV9|TRBJ2-1|.|TRBD2
TGTGCCAGCAGCGTAGGGCGGGGGGGCCTCGATGAGCAGTTCTTC
CASSVGRGGLDEQFF
>TRBV5-1|TRBJ2-2|.|.
TGCGCCAGCAGCTCACCAATCATGGGTTCGAACACCGGGGAGCTGCTTTTT
CASSSPIMGSNTGELLF
>TRBV9|TRBJ1-1|once|TRBD1
TGTGCCAGCAGCGATACAGGGGGCTTAGAACAAGCTTTCTTT
CASSDTGGLEQAFF
>TRBV9|TRBJ2-7|few|.
TGTGCCAGCAGCGTAGCTGGGGGACTCGCCTACGAGCAGTACTTC
CASSVAGGLAYEQYF
>TRBV30|TRBJ1-6|.|TRBD1
TGTGCCTGGACAACCGGGACAGGGAACAACAAACCCCTCCACTTT
CAWTTGTGNNKPLHF
>TRBV27|TRBJ2-7|.|.
TGTGCCAGCATGGGGGGGGCCTCCTACGAGCAGTACTTC
CASMGGASYEQYF
>TRBV6-5|TRBJ1-5|.|.
TGTGCCAGCCGCCCAGGGGAGAGACAGCCCCAGCATTTT
CASRPGERQPQHF
>TRBV4-3|TRBJ2-3|.|TRBD2
TGCGCCAGCAGCCACCAAGGACTAGCGGGGGGGCTCGATACGCAGTATTTT
CASSHQGLAGGLDTQYF
>TRBV10-2|TRBJ2-1|.|.
TGCGCCAGCGGACACTTGAGCTCCTACAATGAGCAGTTCTTC
CASGHLSSYNEQFF
>TRBV19|TRBJ2-7|.|.
TGTGCCAGTAGTATAGCTGGGACACACTACGAGCAGTACTTC
CASSIAGTHYEQYF
>TRBV29-1|TRBJ2-7|.|TRBD1
TGCAGCGTTGTAGGGGACAGACAATACGAGCAGTACTTC
CSVVGDRQYEQYF
>TRBV5-1|TRBJ2-7|.|TRBD1
TGCGCCAGCAGCTTGGGGACAGGGGGGTACGAGCAGTACTTC
CASSLGTGGYEQYF
>TRBV4-3|TRBJ1-1|few|TRBD1
TGCGCCAGCAGCCAACAAACAGGGGTGGGTACTGAAGCTTTCTTT
CASSQQTGVGTEAFF
>TRBV4-1|TRBJ2-2|.|TRBD1
TGCGCCAGCAGCCCAGAGGGACAATACAGGGGGGCCGGGGAGCTGTTTTTT
CASSPEGQYRGAGELFF
>TRBV4-1|TRBJ1-2|.|.
TGCGCCAGCAAAGGACAGATAGATGGCTACACCTTC
CASKGQIDGYTF
>TRBV2|TRBJ1-2|few|.
TGTGCCAGCAGTGAGTTTTGGCAGCTAGTACCCCTATCTTCGAAAGGTGGCTACACCTTC
CASSEFWQLVPLSSKGGYTF
>TRBV5-1|TRBJ1-4|.|.
TGCGCCAGCAGACTCCCCCCGGGTGAAAAACTGTTTTTT
CASRLPPGEKLFF
>TRBV5-1|TRBJ2-7|.|.
TGCGCCAGCACTCCGGGACACACCTACGAGCAGTACTTC
CASTPGHTYEQYF
>TRBV29-1|TRBJ1-2|.|.
TGCAGCGTTGCAGGGCTGCTTGGCTATGGCTACACCTTC
CSVAGLLGYGYTF
>TRBV2|TRBJ1-1|.|.
TGTGCCAGCACTAGGATGAACACTGAAGCTTTCTTT
CASTRMNTEAFF
>TRBV5-6|TRBJ2-1|.|TRBD2
TGTGCCAGCAGCATGGGCCTAGCGGGGTACAATGAGCAGTTCTTC
CASSMGLAGYNEQFF
>TRBV11-2|TRBJ1-1|.|TRBD1
TGTGCCAGCAGCTTATACAGGGGTTTACTGAACACTGAAGCTTTCTTT
CASSLYRGLLNTEAFF
>TRBV18|TRBJ2-5|.|TRBD2
TGTGCCAGCTCAAAAGACCAGGGGACTAGCAGGGAGACCCAGTACTTC
CASSKDQGTSRETQYF
>TRBV7-8|TRBJ2-1|once|.
TGTGCCAGCAGCCCCGTCGGCGGGGGCCGTTACAATGAGCAGTTCTTC
CASSPVGGGRYNEQFF
>TRBV19|TRBJ1-5|.|TRBD1
TGTGCCAGTAGTACGCCGACAGGGGGCGCCGGATATAGCAATCAGCCCCAGCATTTT
CASSTPTGGAGYSNQPQHF
>TRBV27|TRBJ2-3|few|.
TGTGCCAGCAGTCGTTCACAGGGCACAGATACGCAGTATTTT
CASSRSQGTDTQYF
>TRBV6-6|TRBJ2-5|.|.
TGTGCCAGCAAGTATCTAGGGGGAAACCAAGAGACCCAGTACTTC
CASKYLGGNQETQYF
>TRBV7-3|TRBJ2-5|few|.
TGTGCCAGCAGCTTAGAATCGGAGCTGGGCCAAGAGACCCAGTACTTC
CASSLESELGQETQYF
>TRBV19|TRBJ2-3|.|.
TGTGCCAGTAGTCACGGGACTGAAGATACGCAGTATTTT
CASSHGTEDTQYF
>TRBV5-6|TRBJ2-7|.|.
TGTGCCAGCTCCTACGGGGACTCCTACGAGCAGTACTTC
CASSYGDSYEQYF
>TRBV16|TRBJ2-7|.|TRBD2
TGTGCCAGCAGCCCGAGGACGGGACTAGGTGAGCAGTACTTC
CASSPRTGLGEQYF
>TRBV29-1|TRBJ2-1|.|.
TGCAGCGTTGAAGTCGTGGGAGTGGCGATTTTTGAGCAGTTCTTC
CSVEVVGVAIFEQFF
>TRBV25-1|TRBJ2-4|few|.
TGTGCCAGCAGTCCCCTACCAAAGGGGGGGGAAAACATTCAGTACTTC
CASSPLPKGGENIQYF
>TRBV7-6|TRBJ2-3|few|TRBD1
TGTGCCAGCAGCTTTGGGACAGGGGGAAGCACAGATACGCAGTATTTT
CASSFGTGGSTDTQYF
>TRBV6-4|TRBJ2-1|.|TRBD2
TGTGCCAGCAGTTCTAGCGGGACTCACAATGAGCAGTTCTTC
CASSSSGTHNEQFF
>TRBV11-1|TRBJ2-7|.|TRBD1
TGTGCCAGCAGCTTAACTCAGACAGGGGGCGGCGAGCAGTACTTC
CASSLTQTGGGEQYF
>TRBV11-2|TRBJ2-7|.|.
TGTGCCAGCAGCTTTGGGGGGTTAGCCTACGAGCAGTACTTC
CASSFGGLAYEQYF
>TRBV7-9|TRBJ2-2|.|.
TGTGCCAGCAGCTTCAAGGGGTCGGCCGGGGAGCTGTTTTTT
CASSFKGSAGELFF
>TRBV9|TRBJ1-6|medium-sized|.
TGTGCCAGCAGCGCAACAACAGTCTCCTATAATTCACCCCTCCACTTT
CASSATTVSYNSPLHF
>TRBV7-8|TRBJ2-5|.|TRBD2
TGTGCCAGCAGCTTAGGAGGCGGGGAGGGAGAGACCCAGTACTTC
CASSLGGGEGETQYF
>TRBV7-2|TRBJ2-3|.|TRBD2
TGTGCCAGCAGCTTTCTAGCGGGGGAAACAGATACGCAGTATTTT
CASSFLAGETDTQYF
>TRBV10-2|TRBJ2-5|few|.
TGCGCCAGCAGTGAGTCGGGCTACCAAGAGACCCAGTACTTC
CASSESGYQETQYF
>TRBV30|TRBJ1-4|.|.
TGTGCCTGTAACCAACAGAGGGAAGCAACTAATGAAAAACTGTTTTTT
CACNQQREATNEKLFF
>TRBV18|TRBJ2-2|.|TRBD2
TGTGCCAGCTCACCACCGAAGAGCGGGGGGAACACCGGGGAGCTGTTTTTT
CASSPPKSGGNTGELFF
>TRBV5-4|TRBJ2-7|.|.
TGTGCCAGCAGCTGGGGGACTGGGCCTACCTACGAGCAGTACTTC
CASSWGTGPTYEQYF
>TRBV29-1|TRBJ2-5|.|TRBD2
TGCAGCGTTGCGGTGACTAGCCTAACAGAGACCCAGTACTTC
CSVAVTSLTETQYF
>TRBV27|TRBJ2-1|few|TRBD1
TGTGCCAGCAGTTCGGGACAGGGTAACGGCAATGAGCAGTTCTTC
CASSSGQGNGNEQFF
>TRBV12-5|TRBJ2-1|.|TRBD2
TGTGCTAGTGGGGCCGGGGACTACACACAATACAATGAGCAGTTCTTC
CASGAGDYTQYNEQFF
>TRBV5-4|TRBJ2-3|medium-sized|TRBD2
TGTGCCAGCAGCGTTAGCGGGGGGGCTTCAGATACGCAGTATTTT
CASSVSGGASDTQYF